Each of the 18 T cell receptor beta chains below was sequenced from the same sample in a study of spatial heterogeneity in lung cancer. TCRdb ran MiXCR on the 5' RACE reads and lists one entry per CDR3 protein. The table has approximately 52,000 distinct CDR3 sequences, less than 6% seen once. Regarding time point: sample taken at primary tumor resection. Whole RNA from tumor, nontumor lung or frozen PBMC was sequenced unsorted. The sequencing used PBMCs, collected at surgery. The receptor source for this set is a male donor with early-stage non-small cell lung cancer.

This clonotype appeared many times. The CDR3: CASSLASWNTEAFF. The CDR3 DNA reads TGCGCCAGCAGCTTGGCCTCCTGGAACACTGAAGCTTTCTTT. The chain uses TRBV5-1 and TRBJ1-1; D gene uncertain. Germline V gives CDR1 SGHRS, CDR2 YFSETQ. CDR3 size: 14 residues. V was cut by 0 bases and J by 1 base, with 7 bases left in between.

This clonotype was counted ten times or more. This chain links TRBV10-3 with TRBJ1-6; 7 positions match TRBD1. With V trimmed by 11 bases and J by 3 bases, 4 bases remained unmatched. The V gene's germline CDR1 is ENHRY and CDR2 SYGVKD. CDR3 length equals 13 residues. CDR3 DNA sequence: TGTGCCGGAGGGACAGACTATAATTCACCCCTCCACTTT. As protein: CAGGTDYNSPLHF.

In its sample, this clonotype was seen many times. The gene calls are TRBV12-3 or TRBV12-4 and TRBJ2-5; 9 bases map to TRBD1. This CDR3 contains 15 residues. V shed 0 bases and J 4 bases; nucleotides not matched to a gene: 3. The CDR3 coding sequence is TGTGCCAGCAGTTTAGCGTCGACAGGGGGAGAGACCCAGTACTTC. It is translated as CASSLASTGGETQYF.

This clonotype was recorded at least ten times. The chain couples TRBV5-6 to TRBJ1-2; a weak D match, TRBD1 (5 bases). CDR1 is SGHDT, CDR2 YYEEEE, per germline. The CDR3 is made up of 15 amino acids. The V and J ends lost 4 bases and 6 bases respectively, with 19 bases between them. This chain's CDR3 is CASSPSWAGLNGYTF. CDR3 nucleotides: TGTGCCAGCAGCCCTAGTTGGGCAGGGCTTAATGGCTACACCTTC.

The chain carries TRBV20-1 and TRBJ2-5; 10 bases are shared with TRBD2. This CDR3 is 16 amino acids long. J was trimmed by 6 bases and V by 0 bases; bases with no gene match: 10. CDR1 DFQATT and CDR2 SNEGSKA come from the germline V gene (reference sequence). The CDR3 region has the DNA TGCAGTGCTAGAGATCTCCTAGCGGGAGTTATACAGACCCAGTACTTC. Translating gives CSARDLLAGVIQTQYF.

The sample holds many counts of this clonotype. The V call is TRBV27, the J call TRBJ2-3; 7 bases match TRBD1. V dropped 6 bases and J dropped 1; count of bases not matched to a gene: 4. The CDR3 covers 14 residues. Per germline, CDR1 MNHEY and CDR2 SMNVEV (reference sequence). Here the CDR3 DNA reads TGTGCCAGCAGACGACAGGGCGGCACAGATACGCAGTATTTT. It translates to CASRRQGGTDTQYF.

Many counts were recorded for this clonotype. The V and J genes are TRBV28 and TRBJ2-2, with D possibly matching TRBD2 (6 bases). Deletions cut 8 bases from V and 6 bases from J, with 19 bases between. Germline assignment: CDR1 MDHEN and CDR2 SYDVKM. This CDR3 is 15 amino acids long. CDR3 amino acids: CASHRLVGGAGELFF. The CDR3 DNA sequence: TGTGCCAGCCATCGACTAGTCGGAGGGGCCGGGGAGCTGTTTTTT.

This clonotype was counted many times. The chain uses TRBV28 and TRBJ2-5, with D hard to call. The CDR3 is 13 amino acids. With 2 bases removed from V and 5 bases from J, the gap between germline ends came to 9 bases. CDR1 MDHEN and CDR2 SYDVKM come from the germline V gene. CDR3 residues: CASSLPPAETQYF. The CDR3 DNA follows: TGTGCCAGCAGTTTACCCCCAGCCGAGACCCAGTACTTC.

This clonotype has at least ten counts. This chain connects TRBV7-2 to TRBJ2-7; 11 bases are a match to TRBD1. The germline CDR1 and CDR2 sequences are SGHTA and FQGNSA. CDR3 size: 15 residues. The V gene end was trimmed by 3 bases and the J gene end by 3 bases; junction bases not matched to a gene: 4. The CDR3 region is CASSFAGTGGYEQYF. Written as DNA, the CDR3 is TGTGCCAGCAGCTTCGCCGGGACAGGGGGCTACGAGCAGTACTTC.

This clonotype was seen repeatedly, ten times or more. The chain recombines TRBV28 with TRBJ2-2; the D is unclear. V lost 2 bases, J lost 5 bases, and 3 bases lay in between. Germline CDR1 MDHEN, CDR2 SYDVKM. The CDR3 has 12 amino acids. The CDR3 reads CASSLGTGELFF. CDR3 bases: TGTGCCAGCAGTTTAGGGACCGGGGAGCTGTTTTTT.

This clonotype was seen repeatedly, ten times or more. The chain links TRBV7-2 to TRBJ2-7; 8 positions agree with TRBD1. The V gene end was trimmed by 2 bases and the J gene end by 4 bases; junction bases not matched to a gene: 7. Germline V gene data show CDR1 as SGHTA and CDR2 as FQGNSA. The length of the CDR3 is 15 residues. The CDR3 DNA sequence: TGTGCCAGCAGCTTAACCACAGGGGGGCCATACGAGCAGTACTTC. As protein: CASSLTTGGPYEQYF. Using reference TRBV7-2 and TRBJ2-7 for the parts outside the CDR3, the full variable domain is GAGVSQSPSNKVTEKGKDVELRCDPISGHTALYWYRQSLGQGLEFLIYFQGNSAPDKSGLPSDRFSAERTGGSVSTLTIQRTQQEDSAVYLCASSLTTGGPYEQYFGPGTRLTVT.

Ten or more counts support this clonotype. The V and J genes are TRBV7-2 and TRBJ2-5, with 13 nucleotides matching TRBD2. J was trimmed by 3 bases and V by 1 base; bases with no gene match: 2. Germline V gene sequence: CDR1 SGHTA, CDR2 FQGNSA. The CDR3 has 16 residues. The DNA of the CDR3 is TGTGCCAGCAGCTTAGGGACTAGCGGGAGCGAAGAGACCCAGTACTTC. It encodes CASSLGTSGSEETQYF.

This clonotype was counted at least ten times. This chain uses TRBV5-4 with TRBJ2-7; D call uncertain. Germline CDR1 is SGHNT and CDR2 is YYREEE (reference sequence). Trimming cost V 0 bases and J 0 bases, with 7 bases left between them. The CDR3 loop spans 14 amino acids. The CDR3 bases are TGTGCCAGCAGCTTGGGGATCCCCTCCTACGAGCAGTACTTC. It is translated as CASSLGIPSYEQYF.

This clonotype was seen at least ten times. This chain links TRBV28 with TRBJ1-3; maybe TRBD1 (6 bases). CDR1 MDHEN and CDR2 SYDVKM come from the germline V gene. V lost 6 bases, J lost 3 bases, and 12 bases lay in between. The CDR3 extends over 14 amino acids. The CDR3 region has the DNA TGTGCCAGCAGAACAGGGCACTTTGGAAACACCATATATTTT. Translation: CASRTGHFGNTIYF.

The CDR3: CASSFVQGLRSYEQYF. In DNA form, the CDR3 reads TGTGCCAGCAGTTTTGTACAGGGCTTGCGCTCCTACGAGCAGTACTTC. The chain combines TRBV27 with TRBJ2-7, with a tentative D call TRBD1 (6 bases). The CDR3 contains 16 residues. Germline V gives CDR1 MNHEY, CDR2 SMNVEV (reference sequence). Trimming left V 3 bases short and J 0 bases short, with 15 bases between.

Many counts were recorded for this clonotype. V gene TRBV29-1 combines with J gene TRBJ1-1; 7 bases align to TRBD1. CDR3 length: 12 residues. The germline V gene encodes CDR1 SQVTM and CDR2 ANQGSEA. V gave up 6 bases and J gave up 3 bases; unmatched junction bases: 4. The CDR3 loop is CSVGDSYTEAFF. The CDR3 DNA reads TGCAGCGTAGGGGACAGTTACACTGAAGCTTTCTTT.

This clonotype was observed at least ten times. The rearrangement joins TRBV5-6 to TRBJ2-5, with D perhaps TRBD2 (6 bases). The germline CDR1 and CDR2 sequences are SGHDT and YYEEEE. The CDR3 runs to 15 residues. V lost 4 bases to trimming and J lost 2 bases, with 15 bases between them. CDR3 region: CASSLGTGVQETQYF. The CDR3 DNA is TGTGCCAGCAGCCTCGGGACTGGCGTTCAAGAGACCCAGTACTTC.

The sample holds many counts of this clonotype. This chain links TRBV7-2 with TRBJ1-3, with D perhaps matching TRBD1 (5 bases). V lost 1 base and J 4 bases, leaving 17 bases between the germline ends. The germline gives CDR1 SGHTA, CDR2 FQGNSA. This CDR3 spans 17 amino acids. The CDR3 nucleotides are TGTGCCAGCAGCTTAGATCGACAGCGTCTGGCAGGAAACACCATATATTTT. The encoded protein is CASSLDRQRLAGNTIYF. Drawing the rest from reference TRBV7-2 and TRBJ1-3, the complete variable domain is GAGVSQSPSNKVTEKGKDVELRCDPISGHTALYWYRQSLGQGLEFLIYFQGNSAPDKSGLPSDRFSAERTGGSVSTLTIQRTQQEDSAVYLCASSLDRQRLAGNTIYFGEGSWLTVV.